The rows below give T cell receptor beta chains drawn from one sample of a study of T cell repertoires in cytomegalovirus infection. The antigens for these receptors are not known. In TCRdb, the reads were re-called with MiXCR into one record per CDR3 protein. Of a few hundred thousand distinct CDR3 sequences detected, roughly 43% appear once; the ten largest clones hold about half. The specimen was cultured PBMCs, collected from culture after CMV antigen stimulation. These receptors originate from a human donor in good health (CMV status not recorded). Some clones in this sample may be carry-over from other donors' samples. The CDR3 runs from the conserved cysteine through the conserved F or W. The D gene is left open where the match is weak. Size is omitted from some rows. Given values are once, few, many or a class for expanded clones.

size,V,D,J,CDR3,DNA
few,TRBV5-4,-,TRBJ2-4,CASSTRRGETAKNIQYF,TGTGCCAGCAGCACCCGGCGCGGGGAGACAGCCAAAAACATTCAGTACTTC
-,TRBV6-1,TRBD1,TRBJ2-7,CASRGQLHSYEQYF,TGTGCCAGCAGGGGACAGCTTCACTCCTACGAGCAGTACTTC
-,TRBV7-9,TRBD1,TRBJ1-5,CASSSSDRVNQPQHF,TGTGCCAGCAGCTCTTCGGACAGGGTCAATCAGCCCCAGCATTTT
many,TRBV28,-,TRBJ1-1,CASSGRVPAEAFF,TGTGCCAGCAGCGGCAGGGTGCCCGCTGAAGCTTTCTTT
few,TRBV10-3,-,TRBJ2-3,CAIIHKTTDTQYF,TGTGCCATCATTCACAAGACCACAGATACGCAGTATTTT
few,TRBV19,-,TRBJ2-3,CASSMGRTIDTQYF,TGTGCCAGTAGTATGGGCCGGACTATAGATACGCAGTATTTT
once,TRBV6-2/TRBV6-3,TRBD1,TRBJ1-1,CASRGGTENTEAFF,TGTGCCAGCAGGGGCGGGACAGAGAACACTGAAGCTTTCTTT
few,TRBV10-3,TRBD1,TRBJ1-4,CAISPGTGKEGEKLFF,TGTGCCATCAGTCCCGGGACAGGGAAGGAGGGAGAAAAACTGTTTTTT
-,TRBV19,-,TRBJ2-6,CASSDRSSGANVLTF,TGTGCCAGTAGCGACAGGAGCTCTGGGGCCAACGTCCTGACTTTC
-,TRBV11-2,TRBD2,TRBJ2-1,CASSLGTSGGVGQFF,TGTGCCAGCAGCCTGGGGACTAGCGGGGGCGTGGGGCAGTTCTTC
few,TRBV7-3,TRBD2,TRBJ2-1,CASSSSGGDGRYNEQFF,TGTGCCAGCAGCTCCTCCGGGGGGGACGGTCGCTACAATGAGCAGTTCTTC
few,TRBV19,-,TRBJ2-3,CASSIGRKVGWDADTQYF,TGTGCCAGTAGTATAGGGAGGAAAGTGGGATGGGACGCAGATACGCAGTATTTT
-,TRBV6-1,-,TRBJ2-1,CASTAGMRSYNEQFF,TGTGCCAGCACGGCGGGAATGAGGTCCTACAATGAGCAGTTCTTC
-,TRBV27,-,TRBJ2-3,CASSLLGSPGTQYF,TGTGCCAGCAGTTTATTAGGCTCCCCGGGTACGCAGTATTTT
few,TRBV10-3,TRBD2,TRBJ2-3,CASGYGGAGTDTQYF,TGTGCCAGCGGGTACGGGGGGGCAGGAACAGATACGCAGTATTTT
-,TRBV7-8,-,TRBJ2-7,CASTPVRASSYEQYF,TGTGCCAGCACCCCTGTGCGGGCGAGCTCCTACGAGCAGTACTTC
few,TRBV6-2/TRBV6-3,-,TRBJ2-7,CASSSTGTANEQYF,TGTGCCAGCAGCTCAACCGGGACGGCAAACGAGCAGTACTTC
-,TRBV12-5,-,TRBJ1-5,CASGLPRDLPNQPQHF,TGTGCTAGTGGTTTGCCCCGGGACCTCCCCAATCAGCCCCAGCATTTT
-,TRBV27,-,TRBJ1-5,CASSPIYSNQPQHF,TGTGCCAGCAGCCCCATTTATAGCAATCAGCCCCAGCATTTT
many,TRBV30,-,TRBJ2-5,CAWSVAQETQYF,TGTGCCTGGAGTGTCGCACAAGAGACCCAGTACTTC
few,TRBV7-2,TRBD2,TRBJ2-1,CASSLILAGGLRF,TGTGCCAGCAGCCTAATACTAGCGGGGGGCCTGAGGTTC
few,TRBV6-1,-,TRBJ2-2,CASSFVPGIEPELFF,TGTGCCAGCAGCTTTGTCCCCGGGATTGAGCCGGAGCTGTTTTTT
many,TRBV7-2,-,TRBJ2-7,CASSLDRQTYEQYF,TGTGCCAGCAGCTTAGATCGGCAGACCTACGAGCAGTACTTC
-,TRBV7-9,-,TRBJ1-1,CASSPRQTEAFF,TGTGCCAGCAGCCCCCGACAGACTGAAGCTTTCTTT
once,TRBV11-2,-,TRBJ1-2,CASSPRTAPRGYTF,TGTGCCAGCAGCCCAAGGACAGCCCCGCGGGGCTACACCTTC
few,TRBV7-8,-,TRBJ2-5,CASSLRGSAQYF,TGTGCCAGCAGCTTAAGAGGGAGTGCCCAGTACTTC
-,TRBV7-6,-,TRBJ2-3,CASSSRTGADTQYF,TGTGCCAGCAGCTCCCGGACTGGGGCAGATACGCAGTATTTT
few,TRBV2,TRBD2,TRBJ2-5,CASTLRLAGEVQETQYF,TGTGCCAGCACCCTCAGACTAGCGGGGGAGGTTCAAGAGACCCAGTACTTC